A selection of T cell receptor beta chains follows, all from one sample in a study of CD8 T cells in ankylosing spondylitis. A single record per CDR3 protein comes from TCRdb applying MiXCR to the 5' RACE reads. The table records some 38,000 distinct CDR3 sequences, about a tenth of them present only once. Input material: blood, either unsorted or a sorted T cell fraction (not recorded which). These receptors were taken from a male donor with ankylosing spondylitis or in good health (not recorded which). Each CDR3 is given with its conserved first and last residue. Each record gives: J gene, D gene, V gene, clone size, CDR3 protein, CDR3 DNA. The D gene is left open where the match is weak. Rows give clone size only sometimes, using once, few, many, or a class for an expanded clone.

J: TRBJ2-1
D: .
V: TRBV11-2
size: few
CDR3: CASSLSGTAWNEQFF
DNA: TGTGCCAGCAGCTTATCCGGGACGGCATGGAATGAGCAGTTCTTC

J: TRBJ1-1
D: TRBD1
V: TRBV5-6
size: .
CDR3: CASSFGTGAQNTEAFF
DNA: TGTGCCAGCAGCTTCGGGACAGGGGCCCAGAACACTGAAGCTTTCTTT

J: TRBJ2-3
D: .
V: TRBV10-3
size: many
CDR3: CATFKALGGDTQYF
DNA: TGTGCCACCTTTAAGGCCCTCGGGGGAGATACGCAGTATTTT

J: TRBJ2-7
D: TRBD1
V: TRBV7-6
size: .
CDR3: CASSNRDRGESYEQYF
DNA: TGTGCCAGCAGCAACCGGGACAGGGGGGAGTCCTACGAGCAGTACTTC

J: TRBJ1-2
D: .
V: TRBV5-1
size: .
CDR3: CASSLEGNGGYTF
DNA: TGCGCCAGCAGCTTGGAAGGGAACGGTGGCTACACCTTC

J: TRBJ2-1
D: .
V: TRBV21-1
size: many
CDR3: CASSKLRREEAIEQFF
DNA: TGTGCCAGCAGCAAATTACGGCGGGAGGAAGCTATTGAGCAGTTCTTC

J: TRBJ2-2
D: .
V: TRBV4-2
size: many
CDR3: CASSQDNGMNTGELFF
DNA: TGTGCCAGCAGCCAAGATAACGGGATGAACACCGGGGAGCTGTTTTTT

J: TRBJ2-1
D: TRBD2
V: TRBV20-1
size: many
CDR3: CSARDSSGRNEQFF
DNA: TGCAGTGCTAGAGACTCTAGCGGGAGAAATGAGCAGTTCTTC

J: TRBJ1-1
D: .
V: TRBV6-1
size: many
CDR3: CASTPIKKGVNTEAFF
DNA: TGTGCCAGCACCCCAATAAAGAAGGGAGTGAACACTGAAGCTTTCTTT

J: TRBJ2-3
D: .
V: TRBV5-4
size: many
CDR3: CASMSGTYPPDTQYF
DNA: TGTGCCAGCATGTCCGGGACTTACCCCCCAGATACGCAGTATTTT

J: TRBJ2-4
D: TRBD2
V: TRBV6-1
size: few
CDR3: CASSRSGRGNIQYF
DNA: TGTGCCAGCAGTCGAAGCGGGAGAGGGAACATTCAGTACTTC

J: TRBJ2-7
D: .
V: TRBV12-3/TRBV12-4
size: many
CDR3: CASGTAYEQYF
DNA: TGTGCCAGCGGGACGGCCTACGAGCAGTACTTC

J: TRBJ2-5
D: .
V: TRBV5-4
size: many
CDR3: CASSLRLARETQYF
DNA: TGTGCCAGCAGTTTGAGACTGGCGCGGGAGACCCAGTACTTC

J: TRBJ1-5
D: TRBD1
V: TRBV6-2/TRBV6-3
size: many
CDR3: CASVDRDDQPQHF
DNA: TGTGCCAGCGTCGACAGGGATGATCAGCCCCAGCATTTT

J: TRBJ2-1
D: .
V: TRBV20-1
size: many
CDR3: CSAPTSSTYNEQFF
DNA: TGCAGTGCCCCCACGTCCAGTACCTACAATGAGCAGTTCTTC

J: TRBJ2-3
D: TRBD2
V: TRBV6-1
size: many
CDR3: CASSRREGSRDTQYF
DNA: TGTGCCAGCAGTCGACGGGAGGGTAGCCGAGATACGCAGTATTTT

J: TRBJ2-3
D: .
V: TRBV11-2
size: many
CDR3: CASSLERGPGDTQYF
DNA: TGTGCCAGCAGCTTAGAGAGAGGGCCCGGAGATACGCAGTATTTT